One sample yielded the 32 T cell receptor beta chains listed below, sequenced in a study of cytomegalovirus exposure and HLA in healthy donors (dated by TCRdb to the late 2010s). The receptor library was made with the immunoSEQ multiplex PCR assay. TCRdb carries this immuneACCESS record with in-frame sequences only. Its versions omit some clonotypes, under half of them owing to an unresolved V gene in the studies checked, with the rest unexplained. The table for this sample lists 100,000 to 150,000 clones; roughly 89% of them were counted only once. The ten largest make up roughly 1.2% of the sample. Material for sequencing was PBMCs. All receptors come from a woman between 18 and 30 years old in good health and CMV-seronegative.

The chain recombines TRBV5-1 with TRBJ1-1, with a possible D match to TRBD1 (5 bases). Germline CDR1 SGHRS, CDR2 YFSETQ. CDR3 length equals 17 residues. Trimming took off 4 bases at V and 0 bases at J, with 19 bases between the two ends. CDR3 sequence reads: CASSPRTHTTLNTEAFF. In nucleotides, the CDR3 is TGCGCCAGCAGCCCTAGGACACATACTACGCTGAACACTGAAGCTTTCTTT.

The V call is TRBV19, the J call TRBJ1-3, with D tentatively TRBD1 (6 bases). V gave up 6 bases and J gave up 4 bases, with 16 bases separating them. Germline loops: CDR1 LNHDA, CDR2 SQIVND (reference sequence). The CDR3 length is 15 residues. The CDR3 is CASRDPTGSGNTIYF. The CDR3 region has the DNA TGTGCCAGTAGAGATCCGACAGGATCGGGAAACACCATATATTTT.

The chain joins TRBV7-2 to TRBJ2-3; D is possibly TRBD2 (6 bases). Germline assignment: CDR1 SGHTA and CDR2 FQGNSA. The V end was cut by 8 bases, the J end by 1 base, with 16 bases between. This CDR3 has 15 residues. The CDR3 nucleotides read TGTGCCAGCCAGTGGAGGGGCTCTGGCACAGATACGCAGTATTTT. It is translated as CASQWRGSGTDTQYF. The variable domain in full, completed from reference TRBV7-2 and TRBJ2-3, reads GAGVSQSPSNKVTEKGKDVELRCDPISGHTALYWYRQSLGQGLEFLIYFQGNSAPDKSGLPSDRFSAERTGGSVSTLTIQRTQQEDSAVYLCASQWRGSGTDTQYFGPGTRLTVL.

In this sample, this clone turned up once. This sequence joins TRBV18 and TRBJ2-5, with 8 bases aligning to TRBD2. V trimming: 4 bases; J trimming: 5 bases; junction bases outside the gene matches: 6. The CDR3 runs to 14 residues. Germline V lookup: CDR1 KGHSH, CDR2 LQKENI. In nucleotides, the CDR3 is TGTGCCAGCTCACTAGCGGGGATGTTGGAGACCCAGTACTTC. Translated, it gives CASSLAGMLETQYF.

The V and J genes are TRBV6-5 and TRBJ2-7; 8 bases match TRBD1. The CDR3 consists of 13 residues. Germline V gene lookup returns CDR1 MNHEY and CDR2 SVGAGI. V trimming: 2 bases; J trimming: 6 bases; junction bases outside the gene matches: 3. The CDR3 protein is CASSYSGQGEQYF. DNA of the CDR3: TGTGCCAGCAGTTACAGCGGACAGGGCGAGCAGTACTTC.

This rearrangement joins TRBV6-5 to TRBJ1-6; perhaps TRBD1 as D (6 bases). The germline V gene encodes CDR1 MNHEY and CDR2 SVGAGI. The length of the CDR3 is 16 residues. Trimming left V 0 bases short and J 8 bases short, with 14 bases between. The CDR3: CASSYSEGVTDSPLHF. The DNA of the CDR3 is TGTGCCAGCAGTTACTCCGAGGGGGTTACGGATTCACCCCTCCACTTT.

The chain recombines TRBV5-1 with TRBJ2-2, with TRBD1 matching over 9 bases. CDR3 length equals 16 residues. The J segment lost 2 bases and the V segment lost 4 bases, leaving 6 bases of the junction unmatched. Germline CDR1 reads SGHRS; CDR2 reads YFSETQ. CDR3 nucleotides: TGCGCCAGCAGCCCGGGGACAGGGACCAACACCGGGGAGCTGTTTTTT. Its translation: CASSPGTGTNTGELFF.

The J gene is TRBJ2-1, the V gene TRBV5-1; D perhaps matches TRBD2 (6 bases). In germline, CDR1 is SGHRS, CDR2 YFSETQ. The V gene lost 0 bases and the J gene lost 7 bases, with 11 bases spanning the gap. This CDR3 has 14 amino acids. CDR3 amino acids: CASSLVTRSNEQFF. In DNA form, the CDR3 reads TGCGCCAGCAGCTTGGTGACTAGGTCGAATGAGCAGTTCTTC.

This clone was seen a single time. J is TRBJ1-5 and V is TRBV5-5; TRBD1 matches at 7 bases. The CDR3 extends over 18 amino acids. CDR1 and CDR2 (germline): SGHKS, YYEKEE (reference sequence). V shed 4 bases and J 7 bases; nucleotides not matched to a gene: 20. Written as DNA, the CDR3 is TGTGCCAGCAGCGTGGGAAAATACGGACAGGCCACGGGACAGCCCCAGCATTTT. This translates into CASSVGKYGQATGQPQHF.

CDR3 bases: TGCGCCAGCAGCTTAACCCGCGGCCCTCAAGGAAATGAAAAACTGTTTTTT. This gives the protein CASSLTRGPQGNEKLFF. This rearrangement joins TRBV5-1 to TRBJ1-4; D not certain. The germline CDR1 and CDR2 sequences are SGHRS and YFSETQ. Trimming removed 2 bases at V and 5 bases at J, with 19 bases between. The length of the CDR3 is 17 residues.

The chain employs TRBV5-1 and TRBJ2-1; 8 bases are a match to TRBD1. Germline assignment: CDR1 SGHRS and CDR2 YFSETQ. The CDR3 sequence is 16 residues long. With 5 bases clipped from V and 7 bases from J, the junction kept 14 bases outside the gene matches. The CDR3 spells CASSYDIGTGENEQFF. CDR3 DNA: TGCGCCAGCAGTTATGATATCGGGACAGGTGAGAATGAGCAGTTCTTC. Drawing the rest from reference TRBV5-1 and TRBJ2-1, the complete variable domain is KAGVTQTPRYLIKTRGQQVTLSCSPISGHRSVSWYQQTPGQGLQFLFEYFSETQRNKGNFPGRFSGRQFSNSRSEMNVSTLELGDSALYLCASSYDIGTGENEQFFGPGTRLTVL.

The rearrangement links TRBV25-1 to TRBJ1-1; TRBD1 agrees at 8 bases. This CDR3 region has 12 residues. V gave up 8 bases and J gave up 6 bases; unmatched junction bases: 5. Per germline, CDR1 MGHDK and CDR2 SYGVNS. This chain's CDR3 is CASSRGLAEAFF. CDR3 nucleotide sequence: TGTGCCAGCTCCAGGGGGCTGGCTGAAGCTTTCTTT.

This chain uses TRBV2 with TRBJ2-6; no reliable D call. The CDR3 covers 15 residues. The V end lost 10 bases, the J end lost 0 bases, and 13 bases lay between the germline ends. Germline V gene data show CDR1 as SNHLY and CDR2 as FYNNEI. CDR3 nucleotides: TGTGCCACCCAGACGCGGCTCTCTGGGGCCAACGTCCTGACTTTC. It is translated as CATQTRLSGANVLTF.

The chain carries TRBV9 and TRBJ2-7, with D unclear. The CDR3 contains 14 residues. V was shortened by 0 bases and J by 6 bases, with 13 bases between the two germline ends. CDR1 and CDR2 from the germline V gene are SGDLS and YYNGEE. CDR3 sequence reads: CASSVAPGEFEQYF. The CDR3, as DNA: TGTGCCAGCAGCGTAGCCCCCGGAGAGTTCGAGCAGTACTTC.

The chain joins TRBV6-1 to TRBJ1-5; D is unclear. V gave up 4 bases and J gave up 5 bases, with 18 bases separating them. The CDR3 contains 16 residues. The germline CDR1 and CDR2 sequences are MNHNS and SASEGT. The CDR3 DNA is TGTGCCAGCAGTGCCGATGGGAGAGGGAACTATCAGCCCCAGCATTTT. It specifies CASSADGRGNYQPQHF.

The J gene is TRBJ1-3, the V gene TRBV11-2, with TRBD1 as a possible D gene (6 bases). V was cut by 5 bases and J by 0 bases, with 14 bases left in between. Germline V gene sequence: CDR1 SGHAT, CDR2 FQNNGV. This CDR3 is 16 amino acids long. The CDR3 nucleotides read TGTGCCAGCAGCCCCCTACAGGGAATCTCTGGAAACACCATATATTTT. It is translated as CASSPLQGISGNTIYF.

Note on this clone: This specimen includes other DNA sequences encoding the same CDR3. V gene TRBV9 combines with J gene TRBJ2-3; weak D call: TRBD2 (6 bases). This CDR3 is built from 14 residues. Trimming took 3 bases from V and 0 from J, leaving 8 bases between them. Germline assignment: CDR1 SGDLS and CDR2 YYNGEE. CDR3 sequence reads: CASSAGGSTDTQYF. The CDR3, as DNA: TGTGCCAGCAGCGCAGGAGGGAGCACAGATACGCAGTATTTT.

The genes are TRBV4-1 and TRBJ2-4, with D possibly matching TRBD2 (6 bases). With 0 bases removed from V and 14 bases from J, the gap between germline ends came to 17 bases. CDR1 MGHRA and CDR2 YSYEKL come from the germline V gene. This CDR3 is built from 14 residues. The CDR3: CASSQDEVWGDEYF. The DNA of the CDR3 is TGCGCCAGCAGCCAAGATGAGGTGTGGGGGGACGAGTACTTC.

This CDR3 is CASSGDTEKLFF. CDR3 DNA sequence: TGTGCCAGCTCCGGGGATACCGAAAAACTGTTTTTT. V and J are TRBV2 and TRBJ1-4; D call uncertain. The germline CDR1 and CDR2 sequences are SNHLY and FYNNEI. The CDR3 is 12 residues long. Trimming pared 8 bases from V and 8 bases from J, leaving 12 bases between.

The chain recombines TRBV5-1 with TRBJ2-2, with D perhaps matching TRBD1 (6 bases). The V end lost 4 bases, the J end lost 4 bases, and 11 bases lay between the germline ends. Germline assignment: CDR1 SGHRS and CDR2 YFSETQ. CDR3 length: 14 residues. In DNA, the CDR3 is TGCGCCAGCAGCCGACAGGAACCCACCGGGGAGCTGTTTTTT. Encoded protein: CASSRQEPTGELFF.

The chain carries TRBV19 and TRBJ1-6; possible D gene TRBD1, 6 bases. Trimming stripped 6 bases from V and 0 bases from J, with 6 bases between. The germline V gene has CDR1 LNHDA and CDR2 SQIVND (reference sequence). The CDR3 is 14 residues long. The CDR3 reads CASRDSSYNSPLHF. The DNA for the CDR3 is TGTGCCAGTAGGGACAGCTCCTATAATTCACCCCTCCACTTT.

In the case of this clone: The junction and the germline gene differ at one end; a read error may be behind it. V is TRBV5-1 and J is TRBJ1-2; no definite D call. The CDR3 has 11 amino acids. CDR1 is SGHRS and CDR2 is YFSETQ in the germline V gene. The CDR3 coding sequence is TGCGCCAGCAGCGAGAACTCTGGCTACACCTTC. Encoded protein: CASSENSGYTF. The complete variable domain, with remaining parts taken from reference TRBV5-1 and TRBJ1-2, reads KAGVTQTPRYLIKTRGQQVTLSCSPISGHRSVSWYQQTPGQGLQFLFEYFSETQRNKGNFPGRFSGRQFSNSRSEMNVSTLELGDSALYLCASSENSGYTFGSGTRLTVV.

The chain couples TRBV27 to TRBJ2-1; D unclear. The CDR3 spans 13 residues. The V end was cut by 0 bases, the J end by 7 bases, with 7 bases between. The V gene's germline CDR1 is MNHEY and CDR2 SMNVEV (reference sequence). CDR3 loop: CASSLSLANEQFF. For the CDR3, the DNA is TGTGCCAGCAGTTTATCGTTGGCTAATGAGCAGTTCTTC.

A remark on this clone: Compared with germline, one end of the junction differs, possibly owing to a read error. The chain has TRBV7-7 and TRBJ2-7; 9 bases line up with TRBD1. This CDR3 has 12 residues. Germline V gives CDR1 SSHAT, CDR2 FNYEAQ (reference sequence). CDR3 nucleotides: TGTGCTAGCAGCCCGGGACAGGGCGAGCAGTACTTC. Protein product: CASSPGQGEQYF.

This chain uses TRBV5-6 with TRBJ2-7; D perhaps matches TRBD2 (5 bases). V was shortened by 2 bases and J by 6 bases, with 6 bases between the two germline ends. In germline, CDR1 is SGHDT, CDR2 YYEEEE. This CDR3 has 11 amino acids. The CDR3, as DNA: TGTGCCAGCAGCTTAGAGGGCGAGCAGTACTTC. Translating it yields CASSLEGEQYF. Based on the CDR3 plus reference TRBV5-6 and TRBJ2-7, the full variable domain is DAGVTQSPTHLIKTRGQQVTLRCSPKSGHDTVSWYQQALGQGPQFIFQYYEEEERQRGNFPDRFSGHQFPNYSSELNVNALLLGDSALYLCASSLEGEQYFGPGTRLTVT.

V is TRBV10-3 and J is TRBJ1-2; no clear D gene. Germline loops: CDR1 ENHRY, CDR2 SYGVKD. Trimming took off 4 bases at V and 2 bases at J, with 8 bases between the two ends. The CDR3 sequence is 13 residues long. The CDR3 DNA is TGTGCCATCAGTGTAGACACGAACTATGGCTACACCTTC. Translated: CAISVDTNYGYTF.

This sequence joins TRBV18 and TRBJ2-2, with 9 positions matching TRBD1. This CDR3 has 15 amino acids. Germline CDR1 KGHSH, CDR2 LQKENI. J gave up 5 bases and V 5 bases, and 6 bases lay outside the gene matches. The CDR3 loop reads CASSTGTGTTGELFF. In DNA, the CDR3 is TGTGCCAGCTCAACCGGGACAGGGACTACCGGGGAGCTGTTTTTT.

This chain connects TRBV5-5 to TRBJ2-2; D might be TRBD2 (6 bases). The CDR3 has 15 residues. Germline V gene data show CDR1 as SGHKS and CDR2 as YYEKEE (reference sequence). The V end was cut by 4 bases, the J end by 5 bases, with 15 bases between. The CDR3 region is CASSGGAIDTGELFF. The DNA of the CDR3 is TGTGCCAGCAGCGGAGGGGCAATAGATACCGGGGAGCTGTTTTTT.

V and J are TRBV6-5 and TRBJ2-7, with 8 bases identical to TRBD1. Germline CDR1 MNHEY, CDR2 SVGAGI. This CDR3 is 14 amino acids long. Unmatched junction bases numbered 4, after V lost 2 bases and J lost 4 bases. The CDR3 sequence: CASSYVGQGYEQYF. Here the CDR3 DNA reads TGTGCCAGCAGTTACGTCGGACAGGGATACGAGCAGTACTTC.

J is TRBJ1-5 and V is TRBV19, with TRBD1 as a possible D gene (5 bases). This CDR3 comprises 14 residues. Germline V gene lookup returns CDR1 LNHDA and CDR2 SQIVND (reference sequence). V was shortened by 5 bases and J by 2 bases, with 10 bases between the two germline ends. The CDR3, as DNA: TGTGCCAGTAGTTGGGGGGTTGGCAATCAGCCCCAGCATTTT. It codes for CASSWGVGNQPQHF.

V usage is TRBV19 and J usage is TRBJ2-3; 9 nucleotides agree with TRBD1. Germline values: CDR1 LNHDA, CDR2 SQIVND (reference sequence). The CDR3 has 18 residues. The J segment lost 3 bases and the V segment lost 5 bases, leaving 15 bases of the junction unmatched. The CDR3 DNA sequence: TGTGCCAGTAGTCTCCAGGTACTCCGGGACAGGGAAACAGATACGCAGTATTTT. Its protein is CASSLQVLRDRETDTQYF.

The rearrangement uses TRBV18 and TRBJ1-1; D is unclear. The germline CDR1 and CDR2 sequences are KGHSH and LQKENI. The CDR3 consists of 13 residues. V lost 3 bases, J lost 7 bases, and 12 bases lay in between. CDR3 loop: CASSPSGKSEAFF. Written as DNA, the CDR3 is TGTGCCAGCTCACCCTCGGGAAAGAGTGAAGCTTTCTTT. Filled out from reference TRBV18 and TRBJ1-1, the complete variable domain reads NAGVMQNPRHLVRRRGQEARLRCSPMKGHSHVYWYRQLPEEGLKFMVYLQKENIIDESGMPKERFSAEFPKEGPSILRIQQVVRGDSAAYFCASSPSGKSEAFFGQGTRLTVV.